Below are 32 T cell receptor beta chains sequenced from a single sample in a study of early T cells in non-severe SARS-CoV-2 infection listed by TCRdb under 2021. The library was produced with 5' RACE. The sequencer listed for this sample is NextSeq 500. TCRdb applied fastp at Q25 and MiXCR to the public reads, then kept only in-frame beta chains. Merged by CDR3 protein, the rows form single entries marked with the most common genes and DNA. The sample table lists roughly 57,000 distinct CDR3 sequences, around 14% of them with a count of one. The leading ten clones occupy about a tenth of the sample. Sample: whole blood, taken at baseline. The receptors shown here come from an adult who was a healthcare worker with PCR-confirmed SARS-CoV-2 infection or an uninfected control (not recorded which).

This clonotype turned up a few times. The chain recombines TRBV7-2 with TRBJ2-7; D is perhaps TRBD1 or TRBD2 (6 bases each). V was clipped by 3 bases and J by 3 bases, with 9 bases between them. The CDR3 runs 13 residues. Germline V CDR1 and CDR2: SGHTA, FQGNSA. CDR3 sequence (DNA): TGTGCCAGCAGCTTGGAGGGGGGCTACGAGCAGTACTTC. Protein: CASSLEGGYEQYF.

The sample holds a few counts of this clonotype. The V gene is TRBV29-1, the J gene TRBJ2-7; 7 nucleotides match TRBD1. The CDR3 is made up of 13 amino acids. Per the germline V gene, CDR1 is SQVTM and CDR2 is ANQGSEA. V dropped 7 bases and J dropped 0; count of bases not matched to a gene: 6. CDR3 sequence reads: CSASDRISYEQYF. The CDR3 DNA reads as TGCAGCGCTTCGGACAGGATCTCCTACGAGCAGTACTTC.

This clonotype has a count of ten or more. CDR3 loop: CASSGQGTDTQYF. CDR3 bases: TGTGCCAGCAGCGGACAGGGGACAGATACGCAGTATTTT. The chain has TRBV7-6 and TRBJ2-3; TRBD1 matches 9 bases. V shed 5 bases, J shed 3 bases, and the junction held 0 bases outside the gene matches. CDR1 is SGHVS and CDR2 is FNYEAQ in the germline V gene. The CDR3 totals 13 residues.

This clonotype was counted ten times or more. The chain combines TRBV4-3 with TRBJ2-2, with 10 bases aligning to TRBD2. V dropped 4 bases and J dropped 0; count of bases not matched to a gene: 5. Germline V gene data show CDR1 as LGHNA and CDR2 as YSLEER. This CDR3 contains 17 residues. The CDR3 reads CASSPGAGGPNTGELFF. The DNA for the CDR3 is TGCGCCAGCAGCCCGGGAGCGGGAGGGCCGAACACCGGGGAGCTGTTTTTT.

The chain has TRBV9 and TRBJ2-7; 11 bases align to TRBD2. The CDR3 runs 18 residues. CDR1 is SGDLS and CDR2 is YYNGEE in the germline V gene. The junction had 18 bases not matched to a gene; V was cut back by 3 bases and J by 7 bases. The CDR3 sequence: CASSETGTSGRPPEEQYF. In DNA, the CDR3 is TGTGCCAGCAGCGAAACCGGGACTAGCGGAAGACCCCCTGAGGAGCAGTACTTC.

At least ten counts were recorded for this clonotype. J is TRBJ1-4 and V is TRBV5-1; D not certain. The V gene lost 4 bases and the J gene lost 5 bases, with 12 bases spanning the gap. The CDR3 contains 14 residues. The V gene's germline CDR1 is SGHRS and CDR2 YFSETQ. The CDR3 DNA reads as TGCGCCAGCAGCCCGGACGGCCGAAATGAAAAACTGTTTTTT. Translation: CASSPDGRNEKLFF.

The sample holds a few counts of this clonotype. The J gene is TRBJ2-5, the V gene TRBV20-1; D is possibly TRBD1 or TRBD2 (5 bases each). CDR1 is DFQATT, CDR2 SNEGSKA, per germline (reference sequence). CDR3 length equals 15 residues. The V end was cut by 6 bases, the J end by 4 bases, with 21 bases between. CDR3 DNA: TGCAGTGCCAGGGCCCGGTACGGGACCCTAGAGACCCAGTACTTC. This codes for CSARARYGTLETQYF.

This clonotype was counted only a few times. The chain is built from TRBV7-6 and TRBJ1-4, with TRBD1 matching over 7 bases. Trimming cost V 8 bases and J 1 base; bases outside gene matches: 13. The germline gives CDR1 SGHVS, CDR2 FNYEAQ. This CDR3 is 17 amino acids long. The CDR3 nucleotides are TGTGCCAGCGGCACAGGGGTGAAGGTGGGAACTAATGAAAAACTGTTTTTT. Its protein is CASGTGVKVGTNEKLFF.

This clonotype was found a few times. The CDR3 loop is CSARDRGQGNYGYTF. In nucleotides, the CDR3 is TGCAGTGCTAGAGATCGAGGACAGGGGAACTATGGCTACACCTTC. V and J are TRBV20-1 and TRBJ1-2; 9 bases are a match to TRBD1. With 0 bases clipped from V and 2 bases from J, the junction kept 4 bases outside the gene matches. CDR1 DFQATT and CDR2 SNEGSKA come from the germline V gene (reference sequence). This CDR3 spans 15 amino acids.

This rearrangement joins TRBV9 to TRBJ2-7, with 9 bases aligning to TRBD1. This CDR3 is 13 amino acids long. J lost 2 bases, V lost 3 bases, and 0 bases had no gene match. Germline V CDR1 and CDR2: SGDLS, YYNGEE. The CDR3: CASSGQGAYEQYF. CDR3 sequence (DNA): TGTGCCAGCAGCGGACAGGGGGCCTACGAGCAGTACTTC.

This clonotype was recorded at least ten times. The CDR3 bases are TGTGCCAGTAGCATACTAGTGGCGGGACAGGGATTAAGCACAGATACGCAGTATTTT. This translates into CASSILVAGQGLSTDTQYF. This chain uses TRBV19 with TRBJ2-3; 9 bases map to TRBD1. The CDR3 has 19 amino acids. J lost 0 bases, V lost 6 bases, and 16 bases had no gene match. Germline V gene sequence: CDR1 LNHDA, CDR2 SQIVND (reference sequence).

The chain joins TRBV6-1 to TRBJ1-6; D ambiguous. Trimming shortened V by 2 bases and J by 10 bases, and 9 bases separated the two germline ends. The CDR3 totals 13 residues. Germline CDR1 is MNHNS and CDR2 is SASEGT. In DNA, the CDR3 is TGTGCCAGCAGTGAAAGGTTTTGGTCACCCCTCCACTTT. It yields the protein CASSERFWSPLHF.

The gene calls are TRBV6-5 and TRBJ1-6, with no clear D. Deletions cut 2 bases from V and 0 bases from J, with 8 bases between. This CDR3 has 16 amino acids. Germline V gene data show CDR1 as MNHEY and CDR2 as SVGAGI. The CDR3 bases are TGTGCCAGCAGTTACGGCAGACCCTCCTATAATTCACCCCTCCACTTT. It specifies CASSYGRPSYNSPLHF.

Here the CDR3 reads CASSSGAGGNSPLHF. In DNA form, the CDR3 reads TGTGCCAGCAGCTCAGGGGCAGGGGGGAATTCACCCCTCCACTTT. This chain connects TRBV9 to TRBJ1-6; 7 bases match TRBD1. Germline CDR1 reads SGDLS; CDR2 reads YYNGEE. The junction had 8 bases not matched to a gene; V was cut back by 4 bases and J by 7 bases. This CDR3 is 15 amino acids long. Together with reference TRBV9 and TRBJ1-6, the CDR3 gives the full variable domain: DSGVTQTPKHLITATGQRVTLRCSPRSGDLSVYWYQQSLDQGLQFLIQYYNGEERAKGNILERFSAQQFPDLHSELNLSSLELGDSALYFCASSSGAGGNSPLHFGNGTRLTVT.

This clonotype occurred many times. Mismatch with germline at one junction end may stem from a read error. The chain joins TRBV18 to TRBJ2-1; either TRBD1 or TRBD2 may fit D (5 bases each). The CDR3 spans 14 residues. CDR1 is KGHSH and CDR2 is LQKENI in the germline V gene. This CDR3 reads CASSPLGVWNEQFF. The CDR3 bases are TGTGCCAGCTCCCCACTAGGGGTCTGGAATGAGCAGTTCTTC.

This clonotype has only a few counts. The gene calls are TRBV6-5 and TRBJ1-1; TRBD1 aligns across 7 bases. Trimming cost V 2 bases and J 6 bases; bases outside gene matches: 3. Germline values: CDR1 MNHEY, CDR2 SVGAGI. This CDR3 spans 13 amino acids. The CDR3 DNA sequence: TGTGCCAGCAGTTACCGACAGGGCCCTGAAGCTTTCTTT. Translation: CASSYRQGPEAFF.

The chain uses TRBV12-3 or TRBV12-4 and TRBJ1-1; tentatively, D is TRBD1 (5 bases). This CDR3 contains 13 residues. Trimming removed 3 bases from V and 4 bases from J, with 9 bases in between. Here the CDR3 reads CASSLGDTTEAFF. DNA of the CDR3: TGTGCCAGCAGTTTGGGGGATACCACTGAAGCTTTCTTT.

There are a few counts of this clonotype. The rearrangement links TRBV7-9 to TRBJ2-5; 9 bases fit TRBD2. Germline values: CDR1 SEHNR, CDR2 FQNEAQ (reference sequence). The junction had 3 bases not matched to a gene; V was cut back by 1 base and J by 0 bases. The CDR3 spans 16 residues. CDR3 sequence reads: CASSLVTSGHQETQYF. The CDR3 region has the DNA TGTGCCAGCAGCTTAGTAACTAGCGGGCACCAAGAGACCCAGTACTTC.

The DNA of the CDR3 is TGTGCCAGCAGCGTAGCAGGGATCCACGAGCAGTACTTC. Residues: CASSVAGIHEQYF. This chain uses TRBV9 with TRBJ2-7; TRBD1 is a possible D gene (5 bases). Germline CDR1 SGDLS, CDR2 YYNGEE. Between the trimmed V and J ends, which lost 0 bases and 5 bases, there was a span of 9 bases. The CDR3 covers 13 residues.

This clonotype showed up many times. V is TRBV12-3 or TRBV12-4 and J is TRBJ2-7; a weak D match, TRBD1 (6 bases). The CDR3 has 15 amino acids. V lost 6 bases and J 2 bases, leaving 17 bases between the germline ends. The CDR3 bases are TGTGCCAGCAGCCCATCGACAGGAATAACCTACGAGCAGTACTTC. This codes for CASSPSTGITYEQYF.

This clonotype has just a few counts. J is TRBJ2-2 and V is TRBV6-2 or TRBV6-3; unclear D gene. Looked up from germline, CDR1 is MNHEY and CDR2 is SVGEGT. V dropped 4 bases and J dropped 5 bases, with 2 bases sitting between them. The CDR3 extends over 11 amino acids. The CDR3 region has the DNA TGTGCCAGCAGTTTTACCGGGGAGCTGTTTTTT. Translation gives CASSFTGELFF.

This clonotype was found many times. The V and J genes are TRBV27 and TRBJ1-1, with a weak D call TRBD1 (5 bases). Trimming removed 5 bases at V and 0 bases at J, with 10 bases between. The CDR3 spans 14 residues. Looked up from germline, CDR1 is MNHEY and CDR2 is SMNVEV (reference sequence). DNA for the CDR3: TGTGCCAGCAGTCTGGGACTCCTGAACACTGAAGCTTTCTTT. Its protein is CASSLGLLNTEAFF.

This clonotype was seen more than once but under ten times. The rearrangement joins TRBV6-1 to TRBJ1-2; unclear D gene. V dropped 2 bases and J dropped 1 base, with 8 bases sitting between them. This CDR3 has 14 residues. Germline-derived CDR1 and CDR2 are MNHNS and SASEGT. The CDR3 DNA reads TGTGCCAGCAGTGAATCAACGGATAACTATGGCTACACCTTC. This encodes CASSESTDNYGYTF.

This chain links TRBV20-1 with TRBJ1-5; 9 nucleotides match TRBD1. Germline assignment: CDR1 DFQATT and CDR2 SNEGSKA (reference sequence). V lost 7 bases and J lost 12; bases outside the gene matches: 19. The CDR3 has 15 amino acids. The CDR3 here is CSVYREDRGSLRQHF. For the CDR3, the DNA is TGCAGTGTTTATCGGGAGGACAGGGGATCTCTACGCCAGCATTTT.

Only a few counts were recorded for this clonotype. The chain combines TRBV4-3 with TRBJ2-4, with 8 nucleotides matching TRBD2. In germline, CDR1 is LGHNA, CDR2 YSLEER. This CDR3 region has 16 residues. The ends lost 3 bases at V and 7 bases at J; junction bases unmatched: 11. CDR3 sequence (DNA): TGCGCCAGCAGCCAGGGGGTTGGGGGACTAGGTAACATTCAGTACTTC. Protein: CASSQGVGGLGNIQYF.

The table lists this clonotype with a count of one. The genes are TRBV6-2 or TRBV6-3 and TRBJ2-1, with D perhaps matching TRBD2 (6 bases). The ends were cut back, 5 bases at V and 7 bases at J, with 15 bases in the middle. The V gene's germline CDR1 is MNHEY and CDR2 SVGEGT. This CDR3 is built from 14 residues. CDR3 region: CASSPLEGVNEQFF. In DNA form, the CDR3 reads TGTGCCAGCAGTCCCCTGGAGGGCGTGAATGAGCAGTTCTTC.

This clonotype was found a few times. This chain links TRBV19 with TRBJ1-5; a possible D gene is TRBD1 (5 bases). The CDR3 has 15 residues. Looked up from germline, CDR1 is LNHDA and CDR2 is SQIVND (reference sequence). V was trimmed by 2 bases and J by 5 bases, leaving 13 bases between them. The DNA for the CDR3 is TGTGCCAGTAGTATAAGTTCGCAGGGACATCAGCCCCAGCATTTT. Translated, it gives CASSISSQGHQPQHF.

This clonotype appeared a few times. The genes are TRBV20-1 and TRBJ1-4, with TRBD1 matching over 9 bases. The germline V gene has CDR1 DFQATT and CDR2 SNEGSKA (reference sequence). The CDR3 is 13 amino acids. The ends lost 6 bases at V and 6 bases at J; junction bases unmatched: 5. The CDR3 is CSAPTGGDEKLFF. The CDR3 DNA follows: TGCAGTGCGCCGACAGGGGGGGATGAAAAACTGTTTTTT.

This clonotype has more than one count but fewer than ten. V and J are TRBV18 and TRBJ2-4; 9 positions match TRBD1. Germline-derived CDR1 and CDR2 are KGHSH and LQKENI. The CDR3 is made up of 16 amino acids. J gave up 1 base and V 4 bases, and 5 bases lay outside the gene matches. CDR3 loop: CASSLRQGEAKNIQYF. The CDR3 bases are TGTGCCAGCTCACTCCGACAGGGGGAGGCCAAAAACATTCAGTACTTC.

The chain joins TRBV6-2 or TRBV6-3 to TRBJ2-7; D is unresolved. The CDR3 covers 17 residues. Germline CDR1 and CDR2: MNHEY and SVGEGT. Trimming stripped 4 bases from V and 3 bases from J, with 22 bases between. CDR3 sequence: CASSSAFTKPDFYEQYF. The CDR3, as DNA: TGTGCCAGCAGTTCGGCCTTCACTAAACCAGATTTCTACGAGCAGTACTTC.

This clonotype was recorded a few times. The rearrangement joins TRBV6-2 or TRBV6-3 to TRBJ2-5; D is perhaps TRBD1 (5 bases). V was pared by 7 bases and J by 5 bases, with 11 bases between. The CDR3 is made up of 12 amino acids. Germline lookup yields CDR1 MNHEY and CDR2 SVGEGT. This CDR3 is CASKGVMETQYF. CDR3 DNA sequence: TGTGCCAGCAAAGGGGTTATGGAGACCCAGTACTTC.

The chain employs TRBV19 and TRBJ2-6, with TRBD1 as a possible D gene (5 bases). Deletions cut 2 bases from V and 9 bases from J, with 11 bases between. CDR1 and CDR2 from the germline V gene are LNHDA and SQIVND (reference sequence). The CDR3 spans 14 residues. This chain's CDR3 is CASSIRGPVNVLTF. CDR3 in DNA: TGTGCCAGTAGTATAAGGGGCCCCGTCAACGTCCTGACTTTC.